The 23 T cell receptor beta chains below all came from one sample that was sequenced in a study of cytomegalovirus exposure and HLA in healthy donors. The PCR had 60 Vbeta and 13 Jbeta primers. The repertoire was sequenced with immunoSEQ multiplex PCR; TCRdb's copy has only in-frame clones and lacks some. The sample lists approximately 100,000 clones, roughly four fifths occurring once. The sequencing sample was made of PBMCs. Receptors originate from a man aged 55 to 69 in good health and CMV-seronegative.

The chain uses TRBV7-9 and TRBJ1-4; no definite D call. V gave up 3 bases and J gave up 6 bases, with 14 bases separating them. The germline CDR1 and CDR2 sequences are SEHNR and FQNEAQ (reference sequence). The CDR3 sequence is 15 residues long. The CDR3 DNA is TGTGCCAGCAGCTTCCACGGGAACAGAGATGAAAAACTGTTTTTT. Translated, it gives CASSFHGNRDEKLFF.

This chain uses TRBV5-8 with TRBJ1-2, with TRBD1 identical over 9 bases. Germline CDR1 and CDR2: SGHTS and YDEGEE. The J segment lost 3 bases and the V segment lost 5 bases, leaving 8 bases of the junction unmatched. The CDR3 is 15 amino acids. The CDR3, as DNA: TGTGCCAGCAGTACCCGGGACAGGGAACACTATGGCTACACCTTC. This gives the protein CASSTRDREHYGYTF.

The chain joins TRBV7-6 to TRBJ1-2; D may be TRBD1 (6 bases). Germline CDR1 and CDR2: SGHVS and FNYEAQ. Trimming took off 2 bases at V and 4 bases at J, with 14 bases between the two ends. The CDR3 totals 15 residues. CDR3 sequence: CASSLTTDSLYGYTF. CDR3 nucleotide sequence: TGTGCCAGCAGCTTAACAACGGACAGCCTCTATGGCTACACCTTC.

The chain has TRBV7-2 and TRBJ2-2; D ambiguous. Germline assignment: CDR1 SGHTA and CDR2 FQGNSA. CDR3 length: 13 residues. V was trimmed by 6 bases and J by 4 bases, leaving 9 bases between them. This CDR3 reads CASSLISTGELFF. CDR3 DNA: TGTGCCAGCAGTTTAATCAGCACCGGGGAGCTGTTTTTT.

The chain joins TRBV4-2 to TRBJ2-2, with 13 positions matching TRBD2. The CDR3 totals 16 residues. Germline CDR1 and CDR2: LGHNA and YNFKEQ. V dropped 1 base and J dropped 6; count of bases not matched to a gene: 2. DNA of the CDR3: TGTGCCAGCAGCCAAGCTACTAGCGGGGGGGCCGGGGAGCTGTTTTTT. Translation gives CASSQATSGGAGELFF.

The chain carries TRBV5-6 and TRBJ2-5; 8 bases align to TRBD2. Germline CDR1 and CDR2: SGHDT and YYEEEE. The CDR3 is 16 residues long. After removal of 4 bases from V and 1 base from J, the junction contained 9 bases not matched to a gene. CDR3 DNA sequence: TGTGCCAGCAGCGTAGTTGGCGGGGGGCCCCAAGAGACCCAGTACTTC. This codes for CASSVVGGGPQETQYF. The variable domain in full, with the rest retrieved from reference TRBV5-6 and TRBJ2-5, is DAGVTQSPTHLIKTRGQQVTLRCSPKSGHDTVSWYQQALGQGPQFIFQYYEEEERQRGNFPDRFSGHQFPNYSSELNVNALLLGDSALYLCASSVVGGGPQETQYFGPGTRLLVL.

The chain joins TRBV7-2 to TRBJ2-5; TRBD2 matches at 7 bases. J was trimmed by 4 bases and V by 3 bases; bases with no gene match: 5. The germline gives CDR1 SGHTA, CDR2 FQGNSA. The CDR3 sequence is 14 residues long. In DNA, the CDR3 is TGTGCCAGCAGCTTTGCAGGGAGGGGAGAGACCCAGTACTTC. It translates to CASSFAGRGETQYF.

The chain is built from TRBV5-1 and TRBJ2-3, with D possibly TRBD1 on 6 matching bases. Germline V gene data show CDR1 as SGHRS and CDR2 as YFSETQ. The germline V and J ends were trimmed by 0 bases and 2 bases, with 10 bases remaining between them. The CDR3 is 15 amino acids. The chain's CDR3 is CASSLGQENTDTQYF. CDR3 DNA: TGCGCCAGCAGCTTGGGACAGGAGAACACAGATACGCAGTATTTT.

The chain uses TRBV6-5 and TRBJ1-1; the D gene is possibly TRBD1 (5 bases). Per the germline V gene, CDR1 is MNHEY and CDR2 is SVGAGI. The length of the CDR3 is 16 residues. The ends were cut back, 4 bases at V and 1 base at J, with 16 bases in the middle. CDR3 in DNA: TGTGCCAGCAGTTTCTTGGGGAGGGGTGCGAACACTGAAGCTTTCTTT. Protein product: CASSFLGRGANTEAFF.

The CDR3 sequence: CASSVSGVRTGELFF. The CDR3 DNA follows: TGTGCCAGCAGCGTTTCCGGGGTTCGGACCGGGGAGCTGTTTTTT. This chain joins TRBV7-3 and TRBJ2-2, with D tentatively TRBD2 (5 bases). Per the germline V gene, CDR1 is SGHTA and CDR2 is FQGTGA. V lost 5 bases, J lost 5 bases, and 15 bases lay in between. This CDR3 comprises 15 residues.

This clone appeared a single time. The chain uses TRBV7-8 and TRBJ2-5, with 7 positions matching TRBD2. Losses at the gene ends were 1 base for V and 5 bases for J; bases not matched to a gene: 10. The CDR3 sequence is 16 residues long. Germline V CDR1 and CDR2: SGHVS, FQNEAQ. The CDR3, as DNA: TGTGCCAGCAGCTTAGTATGGGCGGGGCGGGGGGAGACCCAGTACTTC. It translates to CASSLVWAGRGETQYF. Supplemented by reference TRBV7-8 and TRBJ2-5, the full variable domain reads GAGVSQSPRYKVAKRGQDVALRCDPISGHVSLFWYQQALGQGPEFLTYFQNEAQLDKSGLPSDRFFAERPEGSVSTLKIQRTQQEDSAVYLCASSLVWAGRGETQYFGPGTRLLVL.

Worth noting for this clone: This sample also contains other DNA sequences that code for the same CDR3. J is TRBJ2-5 and V is TRBV27; TRBD2 matches at 9 bases. V trimming: 0 bases; J trimming: 2 bases; junction bases outside the gene matches: 1. Germline V gene sequence: CDR1 MNHEY, CDR2 SMNVEV (reference sequence). This CDR3 has 15 residues. CDR3 sequence (DNA): TGTGCCAGCAGTTTATCCGGACTAGCGCAAGAGACCCAGTACTTC. This gives the protein CASSLSGLAQETQYF.

This chain links TRBV13 with TRBJ1-1; D call uncertain. The CDR3 consists of 15 residues. The V end lost 5 bases, the J end lost 1 base, and 14 bases lay between the germline ends. CDR1 and CDR2 (germline): PRHDT, FYEKMQ (reference sequence). The CDR3 DNA reads TGTGCCAGCAGCCCCCGTATGTTGAGGAACACTGAAGCTTTCTTT. Protein: CASSPRMLRNTEAFF.

The chain links TRBV4-3 to TRBJ1-4; 8 bases agree with TRBD1. CDR1 is LGHNA, CDR2 YSLEER, per germline. After removal of 3 bases from V and 5 bases from J, the junction contained 5 bases not matched to a gene. CDR3 length equals 15 residues. As DNA, the CDR3 is TGCGCCAGCAGCCATCGGACAGGGATGAATGAAAAACTGTTTTTT. This sequence encodes CASSHRTGMNEKLFF.

The chain combines TRBV2 with TRBJ1-5, with D unresolved. This CDR3 comprises 13 residues. CDR1 SNHLY and CDR2 FYNNEI come from the germline V gene. V was shortened by 7 bases and J by 1 base, with 8 bases between the two germline ends. In nucleotides, the CDR3 is TGTGCCAGCACCCTCGAGAGCAATCAGCCCCAGCATTTT. Translating gives CASTLESNQPQHF.

The chain has TRBV11-1 and TRBJ1-2; 7 nucleotides agree with TRBD1. Germline trimming cut 5 bases from V and 7 bases from J; bases unmatched to any gene: 7. Germline CDR1 is SGHAT and CDR2 is FQDESV (reference sequence). This CDR3 has 13 amino acids. This CDR3 is CASSAGTAFGYTF. The CDR3 region has the DNA TGTGCCAGCAGCGCTGGGACAGCTTTTGGCTACACCTTC.

The chain links TRBV7-9 to TRBJ2-2; D possibly corresponds to TRBD2 (6 bases). From germline, CDR1 is SEHNR and CDR2 FQNEAQ (reference sequence). The CDR3 spans 15 residues. V was shortened by 3 bases and J by 2 bases, with 10 bases between the two germline ends. CDR3 nucleotide sequence: TGTGCCAGCAGCTTCCGGGACTTAAACACCGGGGAGCTGTTTTTT. Amino acid sequence: CASSFRDLNTGELFF.

This clone was detected a few times. The CDR3 region has the DNA TGTGCCTGGAGCCCGAACGGAGAGACCCAGTACTTC. Residues: CAWSPNGETQYF. The V and J genes are TRBV30 and TRBJ2-5, with D uncertain. The germline V and J ends were trimmed by 3 bases and 4 bases, with 9 bases remaining between them. The CDR3 covers 12 residues. From germline, CDR1 is GTSNPN and CDR2 SVGIG (reference sequence). Supplemented by reference TRBV30 and TRBJ2-5, the full variable domain reads SQTIHQWPATLVQPVGSPLSLECTVEGTSNPNLYWYRQAAGRGLQLLFYSVGIGQISSEVPQNLSASRPQDRQFILSSKKLLLSDSGFYLCAWSPNGETQYFGPGTRLLVL.

The V gene is TRBV4-1, the J gene TRBJ1-1; D is perhaps TRBD1 (6 bases). The CDR3 has 14 residues. Trimming shortened V by 6 bases and J by 10 bases, and 21 bases separated the two germline ends. CDR1 is MGHRA, CDR2 YSYEKL, per germline. CDR3 sequence: CASRQIGTPFGAFF. The CDR3 coding sequence is TGCGCCAGCAGACAAATCGGGACACCCTTCGGAGCTTTCTTT.

The sample holds one count of this clone. The rearrangement joins TRBV15 to TRBJ2-1; 7 bases line up with TRBD2. Germline lookup yields CDR1 LNHNV and CDR2 YYDKDF (reference sequence). J lost 5 bases, V lost 5 bases, and 6 bases had no gene match. The CDR3 spans 14 residues. The CDR3 region has the DNA TGTGCCACCAGCGGGAGGGTAGCGGACAATGAGCAGTTCTTC. Protein: CATSGRVADNEQFF.

The V call is TRBV4-3, the J call TRBJ1-2, with D uncertain. The CDR3 covers 14 residues. Germline CDR1 and CDR2: LGHNA and YSLEER. V was clipped by 1 base and J by 3 bases, with 9 bases between them. The DNA of the CDR3 is TGCGCCAGCAGCCAAGTAAACGGAGACTATGGCTACACCTTC. Protein sequence: CASSQVNGDYGYTF.

This CDR3 reads CARGAGGGNHQETQYF. The CDR3 DNA follows: TGTGCCAGAGGGGCAGGCGGGGGAAATCATCAAGAGACCCAGTACTTC. The chain carries TRBV27 and TRBJ2-5, with 7 bases fitting TRBD2. CDR3 length: 16 amino acids. Germline values: CDR1 MNHEY, CDR2 SMNVEV (reference sequence). J lost 2 bases, V lost 9 bases, and 15 bases had no gene match.

This chain uses TRBV2 with TRBJ2-7; TRBD1 agrees at 7 bases. CDR3 length: 14 residues. Germline-derived CDR1 and CDR2 are SNHLY and FYNNEI. J gave up 0 bases and V 3 bases, and 2 bases lay outside the gene matches. The CDR3 DNA is TGTGCCAGCAGTGAGACAGGGAGCTCCTACGAGCAGTACTTC. Protein sequence: CASSETGSSYEQYF.